This T cell receptor (beta chain) was sequenced in a study of shared clonotypes between healthy human individuals. Cells designated naive CD8 were CD45RO-negative and were positively selected for CCR7, with terminally differentiated effector memory CD45RA+ cells excluded. The CDR3 spans 14 residues. The germline gives CDR1 SEHNR, CDR2 FQNEAQ (reference sequence). Trimming cost V 2 bases and J 5 bases, with 10 bases left between them. Only in-frame clones appear in the TCRdb table, and some are missing; sequencing was by immunoSEQ multiplex PCR. Found here are roughly 2.1 million clones, more than 85% of them singletons; the top ten hold approximately 1.7%.

The chain combines TRBV7-9 with TRBJ2-1, with D perhaps matching TRBD1 or TRBD2 (6 bases each). The source of this sequence is a man between 18 and 29 years old in good health. Some clones in this sample may be carry-over from other donors' samples. The sequencing input was naive CD8+ T cells from PBMCs. The CDR3: CASSLMGGHNEQFF. The CDR3 nucleotides are TGTGCCAGCAGCTTAATGGGGGGCCACAATGAGCAGTTCTTC.